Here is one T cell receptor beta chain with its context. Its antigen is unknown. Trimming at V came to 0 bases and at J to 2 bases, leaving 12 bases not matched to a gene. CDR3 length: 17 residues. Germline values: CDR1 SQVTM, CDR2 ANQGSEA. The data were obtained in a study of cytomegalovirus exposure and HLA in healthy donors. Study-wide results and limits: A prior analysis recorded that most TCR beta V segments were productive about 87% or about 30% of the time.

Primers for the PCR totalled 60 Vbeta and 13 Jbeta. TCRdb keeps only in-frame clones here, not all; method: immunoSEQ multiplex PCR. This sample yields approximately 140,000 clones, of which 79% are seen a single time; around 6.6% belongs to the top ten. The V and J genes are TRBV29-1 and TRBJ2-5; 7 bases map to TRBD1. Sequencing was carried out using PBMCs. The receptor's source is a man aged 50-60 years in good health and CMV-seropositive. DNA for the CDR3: TGCAGCGTTGAAGACCCTACTGGAGCAGGGGGACAAGAGACCCAGTACTTC. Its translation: CSVEDPTGAGGQETQYF.